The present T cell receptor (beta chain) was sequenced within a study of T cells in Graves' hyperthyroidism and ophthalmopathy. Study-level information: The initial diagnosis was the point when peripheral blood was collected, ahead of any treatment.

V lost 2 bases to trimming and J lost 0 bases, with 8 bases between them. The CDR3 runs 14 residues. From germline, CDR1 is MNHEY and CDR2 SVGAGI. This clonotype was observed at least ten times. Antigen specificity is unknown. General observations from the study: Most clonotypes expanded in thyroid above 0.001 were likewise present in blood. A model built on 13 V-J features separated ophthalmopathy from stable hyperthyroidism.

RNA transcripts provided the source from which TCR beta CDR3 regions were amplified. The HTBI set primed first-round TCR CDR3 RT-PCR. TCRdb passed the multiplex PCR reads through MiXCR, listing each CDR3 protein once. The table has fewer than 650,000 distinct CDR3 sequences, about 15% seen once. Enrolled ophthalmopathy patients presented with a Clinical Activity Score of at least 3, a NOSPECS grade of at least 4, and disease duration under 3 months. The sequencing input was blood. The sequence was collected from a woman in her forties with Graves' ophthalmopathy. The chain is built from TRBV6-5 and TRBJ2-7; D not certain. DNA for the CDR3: TGTGCCAGCAGTTACCGACTTAACTCCTACGAGCAGTACTTC. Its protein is CASSYRLNSYEQYF.